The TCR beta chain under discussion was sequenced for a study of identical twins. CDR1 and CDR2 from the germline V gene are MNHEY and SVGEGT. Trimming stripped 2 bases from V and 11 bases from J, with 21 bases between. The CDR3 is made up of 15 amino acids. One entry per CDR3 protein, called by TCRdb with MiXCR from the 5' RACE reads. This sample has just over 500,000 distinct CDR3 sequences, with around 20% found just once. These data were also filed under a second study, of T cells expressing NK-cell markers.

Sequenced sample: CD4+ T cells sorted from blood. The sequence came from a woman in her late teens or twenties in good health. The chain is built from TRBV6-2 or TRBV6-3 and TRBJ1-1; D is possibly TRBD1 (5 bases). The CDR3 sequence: CASSYPNNRYEGAFF. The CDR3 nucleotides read TGTGCCAGCAGTTACCCCAACAACAGGTACGAGGGGGCTTTCTTT.